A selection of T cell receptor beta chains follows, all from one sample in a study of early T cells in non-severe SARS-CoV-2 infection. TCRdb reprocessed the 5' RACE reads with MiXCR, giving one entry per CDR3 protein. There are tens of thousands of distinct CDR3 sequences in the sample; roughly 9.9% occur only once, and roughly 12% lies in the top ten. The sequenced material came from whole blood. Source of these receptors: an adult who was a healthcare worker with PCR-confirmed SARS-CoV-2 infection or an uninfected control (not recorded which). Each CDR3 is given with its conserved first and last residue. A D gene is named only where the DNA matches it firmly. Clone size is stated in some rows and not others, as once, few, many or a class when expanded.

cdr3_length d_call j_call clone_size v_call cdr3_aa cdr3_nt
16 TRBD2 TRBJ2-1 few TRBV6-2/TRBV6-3 CASSSLLAGENNEQFF TGTGCCAGCAGTTCCCTACTAGCGGGGGAAAATAATGAGCAGTTCTTC
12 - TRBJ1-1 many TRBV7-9 CASRYQGTEAFF TGTGCCAGCAGGTACCAGGGAACTGAAGCTTTCTTT
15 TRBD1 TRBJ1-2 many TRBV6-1 CASRDREVHRGGYTF TGTGCCAGCAGGGACAGGGAGGTGCATCGAGGGGGCTACACCTTC
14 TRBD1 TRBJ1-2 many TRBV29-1 CSVEGGAGGRGYTF TGCAGCGTTGAAGGAGGGGCAGGGGGACGCGGCTACACCTTC
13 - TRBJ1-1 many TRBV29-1 CSVGLGTYTEAFF TGCAGCGTAGGGCTTGGGACCTACACTGAAGCTTTCTTT
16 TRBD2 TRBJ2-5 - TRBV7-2 CASSSSQRDFQETQYF TGTGCCAGCAGCTCGTCGCAGCGGGACTTTCAAGAGACCCAGTACTTC
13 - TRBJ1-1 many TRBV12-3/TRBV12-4 CASSPQGNTEAFF TGTGCCAGCAGCCCCCAGGGTAACACTGAAGCTTTCTTT
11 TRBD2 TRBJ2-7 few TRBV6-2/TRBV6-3 CASSVAGEQYF TGTGCCAGCAGCGTAGCGGGCGAGCAGTACTTC
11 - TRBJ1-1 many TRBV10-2 CATILNTEAFF TGCGCCACAATTCTGAACACTGAAGCTTTCTTT
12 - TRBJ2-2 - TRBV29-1 CSVSYRTGELFF TGCAGCGTTTCTTATCGGACCGGGGAGCTGTTTTTT
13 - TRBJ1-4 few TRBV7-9 CASSLRMGEKLFF TGTGCCAGCAGCTTGAGGATGGGTGAAAAACTGTTTTTT
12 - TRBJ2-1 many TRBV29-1 CSVASGKTEQFF TGCAGCGTTGCATCCGGAAAGACTGAGCAGTTCTTC
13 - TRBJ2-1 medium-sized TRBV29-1 CSQGRGADNEQFF TGCAGCCAGGGGAGGGGGGCGGACAATGAGCAGTTCTTC
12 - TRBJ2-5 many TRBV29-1 CSVEEGTKTQYF TGCAGCGTTGAGGAGGGAACCAAGACCCAGTACTTC